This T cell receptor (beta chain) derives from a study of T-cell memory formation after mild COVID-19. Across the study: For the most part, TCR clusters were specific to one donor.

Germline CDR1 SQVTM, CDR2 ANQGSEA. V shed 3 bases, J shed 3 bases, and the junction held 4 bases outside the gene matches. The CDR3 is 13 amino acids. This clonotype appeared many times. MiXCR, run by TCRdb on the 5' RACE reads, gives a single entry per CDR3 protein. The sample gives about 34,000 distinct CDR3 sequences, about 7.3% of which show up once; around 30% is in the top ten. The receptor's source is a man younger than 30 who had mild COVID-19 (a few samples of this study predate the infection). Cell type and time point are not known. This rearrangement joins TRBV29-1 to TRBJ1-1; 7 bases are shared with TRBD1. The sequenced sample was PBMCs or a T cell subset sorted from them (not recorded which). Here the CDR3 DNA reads TGCAGCGTTGATACAGGGGAGGACACTGAAGCTTTCTTT. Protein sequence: CSVDTGEDTEAFF.